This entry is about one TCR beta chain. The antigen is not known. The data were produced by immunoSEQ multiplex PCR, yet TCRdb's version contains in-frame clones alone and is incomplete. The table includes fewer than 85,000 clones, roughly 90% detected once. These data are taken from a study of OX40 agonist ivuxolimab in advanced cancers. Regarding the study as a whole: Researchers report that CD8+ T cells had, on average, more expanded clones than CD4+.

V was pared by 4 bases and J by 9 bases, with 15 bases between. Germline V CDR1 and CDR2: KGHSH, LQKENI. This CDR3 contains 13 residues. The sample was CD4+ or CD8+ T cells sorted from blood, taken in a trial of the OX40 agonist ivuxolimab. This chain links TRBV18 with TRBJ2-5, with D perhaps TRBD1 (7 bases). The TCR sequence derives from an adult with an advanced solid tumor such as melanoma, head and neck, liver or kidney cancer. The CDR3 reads CASSRQGGEAQYF. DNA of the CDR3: TGTGCCAGCTCACGACAGGGAGGCGAGGCCCAGTACTTC.